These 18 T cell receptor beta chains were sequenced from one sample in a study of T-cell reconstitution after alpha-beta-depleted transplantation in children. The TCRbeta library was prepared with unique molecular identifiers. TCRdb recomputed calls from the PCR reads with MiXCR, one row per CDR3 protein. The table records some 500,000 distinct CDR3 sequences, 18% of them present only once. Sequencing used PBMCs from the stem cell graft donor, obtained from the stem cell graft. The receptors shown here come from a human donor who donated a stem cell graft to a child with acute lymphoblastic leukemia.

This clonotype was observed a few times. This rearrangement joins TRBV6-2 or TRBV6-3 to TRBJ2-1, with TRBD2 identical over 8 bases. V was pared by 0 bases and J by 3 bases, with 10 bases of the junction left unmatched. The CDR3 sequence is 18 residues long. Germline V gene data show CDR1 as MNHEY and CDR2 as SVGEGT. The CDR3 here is CASSYSIDLLAGYNEQFF. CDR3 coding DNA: TGTGCCAGCAGTTACTCGATTGATCTCCTAGCGGGCTACAATGAGCAGTTCTTC.

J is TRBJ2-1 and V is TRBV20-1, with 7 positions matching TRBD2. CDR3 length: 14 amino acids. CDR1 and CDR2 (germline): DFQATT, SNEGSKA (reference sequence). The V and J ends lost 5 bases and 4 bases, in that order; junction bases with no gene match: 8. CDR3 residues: CSALSGERYNEQFF. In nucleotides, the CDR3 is TGCAGTGCTTTAAGCGGGGAAAGGTACAATGAGCAGTTCTTC.

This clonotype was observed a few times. The CDR3 sequence is CSARPTGEGADTQYF. CDR3 nucleotide sequence: TGCAGTGCTAGACCAACAGGGGAAGGCGCAGATACGCAGTATTTT. The genes are TRBV20-1 and TRBJ2-3; 7 bases align to TRBD1. The CDR3 has 15 residues. The junction had 9 bases not matched to a gene; V was cut back by 2 bases and J by 4 bases. Looked up from germline, CDR1 is DFQATT and CDR2 is SNEGSKA (reference sequence).

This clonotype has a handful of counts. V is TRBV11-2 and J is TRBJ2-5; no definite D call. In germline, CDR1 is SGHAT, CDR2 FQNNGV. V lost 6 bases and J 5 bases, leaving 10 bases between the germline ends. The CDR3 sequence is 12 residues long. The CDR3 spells CASSTLSETQYF. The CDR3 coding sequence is TGTGCCAGCAGTACCTTATCGGAGACCCAGTACTTC.

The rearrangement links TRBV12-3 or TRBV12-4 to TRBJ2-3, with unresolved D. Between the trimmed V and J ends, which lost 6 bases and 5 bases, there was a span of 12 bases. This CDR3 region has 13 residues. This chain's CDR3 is CASSRDAGDTQYF. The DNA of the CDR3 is TGTGCCAGCAGCCGAGATGCAGGAGATACGCAGTATTTT.

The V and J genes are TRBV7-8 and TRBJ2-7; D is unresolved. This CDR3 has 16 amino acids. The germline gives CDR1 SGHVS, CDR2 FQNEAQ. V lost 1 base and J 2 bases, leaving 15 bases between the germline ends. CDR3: CASSLDFYQPPYEQYF. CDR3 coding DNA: TGTGCCAGCAGCTTAGATTTCTACCAACCACCCTACGAGCAGTACTTC.

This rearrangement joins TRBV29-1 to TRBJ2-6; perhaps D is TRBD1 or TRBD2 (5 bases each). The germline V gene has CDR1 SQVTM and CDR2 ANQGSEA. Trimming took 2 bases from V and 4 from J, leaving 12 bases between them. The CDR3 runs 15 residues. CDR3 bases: TGCAGCGTTGAACCGGGGCGTTTGGGGGCCAACGTCCTGACTTTC. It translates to CSVEPGRLGANVLTF.

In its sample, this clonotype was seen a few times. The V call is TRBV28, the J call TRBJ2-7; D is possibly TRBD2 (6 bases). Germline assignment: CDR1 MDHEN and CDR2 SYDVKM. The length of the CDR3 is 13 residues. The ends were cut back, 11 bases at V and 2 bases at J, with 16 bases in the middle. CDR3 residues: CAGAEGTTYEQYF. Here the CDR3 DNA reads TGTGCCGGAGCGGAGGGAACAACCTACGAGCAGTACTTC.

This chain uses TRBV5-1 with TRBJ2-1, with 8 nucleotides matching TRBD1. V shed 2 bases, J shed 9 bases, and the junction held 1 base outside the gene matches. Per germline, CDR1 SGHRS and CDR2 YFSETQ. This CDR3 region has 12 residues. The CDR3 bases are TGCGCCAGCAGCTTCCAGGGGGCTGAGCAGTTCTTC. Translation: CASSFQGAEQFF.

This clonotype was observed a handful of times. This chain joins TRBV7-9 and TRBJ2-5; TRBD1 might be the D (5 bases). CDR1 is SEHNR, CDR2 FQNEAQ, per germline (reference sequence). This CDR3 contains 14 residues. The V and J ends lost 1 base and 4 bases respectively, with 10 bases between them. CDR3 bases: TGTGCCAGCAGCTTAGTAGGGGCTGGAGAGACCCAGTACTTC. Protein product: CASSLVGAGETQYF.

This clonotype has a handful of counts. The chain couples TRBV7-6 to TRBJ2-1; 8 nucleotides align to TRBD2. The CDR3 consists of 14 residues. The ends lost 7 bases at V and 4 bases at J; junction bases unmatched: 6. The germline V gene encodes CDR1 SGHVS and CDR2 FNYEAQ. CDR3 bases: TGTGCCAGCACCGCTAGCGGGTGGTACAATGAGCAGTTCTTC. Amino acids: CASTASGWYNEQFF.

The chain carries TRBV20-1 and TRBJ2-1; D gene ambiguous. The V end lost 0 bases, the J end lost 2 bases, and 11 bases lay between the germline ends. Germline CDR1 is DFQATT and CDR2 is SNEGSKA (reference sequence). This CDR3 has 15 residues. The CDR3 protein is CSARDRRTPYNEQFF. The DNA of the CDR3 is TGCAGTGCTAGAGATCGACGCACCCCCTACAATGAGCAGTTCTTC.

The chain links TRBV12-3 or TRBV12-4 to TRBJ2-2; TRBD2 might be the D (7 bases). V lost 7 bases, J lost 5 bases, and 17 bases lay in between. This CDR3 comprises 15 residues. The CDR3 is CASTYWGGWTGELFF. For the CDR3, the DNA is TGTGCCAGCACTTACTGGGGGGGCTGGACCGGGGAGCTGTTTTTT.

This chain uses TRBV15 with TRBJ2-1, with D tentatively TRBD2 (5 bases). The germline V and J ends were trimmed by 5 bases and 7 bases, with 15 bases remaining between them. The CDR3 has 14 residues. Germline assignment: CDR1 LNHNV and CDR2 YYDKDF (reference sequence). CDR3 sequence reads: CATSLIGSKNEQFF. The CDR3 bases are TGTGCCACCAGCCTGATAGGGAGTAAGAATGAGCAGTTCTTC. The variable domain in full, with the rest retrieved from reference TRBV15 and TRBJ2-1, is DAMVIQNPRYQVTQFGKPVTLSCSQTLNHNVMYWYQQKSSQAPKLLFHYYDKDFNNEADTPDNFQSRRPNTSFCFLDIRSPGLGDTAMYLCATSLIGSKNEQFFGPGTRLTVL.

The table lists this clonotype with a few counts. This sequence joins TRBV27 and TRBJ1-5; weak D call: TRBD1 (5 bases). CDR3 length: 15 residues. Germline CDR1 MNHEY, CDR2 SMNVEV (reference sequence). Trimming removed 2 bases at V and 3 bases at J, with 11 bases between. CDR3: CASSLDGANNQPQHF. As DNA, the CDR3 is TGTGCCAGCAGTTTAGATGGGGCTAACAATCAGCCCCAGCATTTT.

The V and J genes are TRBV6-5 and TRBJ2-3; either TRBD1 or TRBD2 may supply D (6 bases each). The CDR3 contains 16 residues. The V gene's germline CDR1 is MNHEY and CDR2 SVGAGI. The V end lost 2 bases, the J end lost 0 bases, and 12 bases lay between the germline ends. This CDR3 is CASSYEPGASTDTQYF. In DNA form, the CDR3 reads TGTGCCAGCAGTTACGAACCGGGGGCAAGCACAGATACGCAGTATTTT.

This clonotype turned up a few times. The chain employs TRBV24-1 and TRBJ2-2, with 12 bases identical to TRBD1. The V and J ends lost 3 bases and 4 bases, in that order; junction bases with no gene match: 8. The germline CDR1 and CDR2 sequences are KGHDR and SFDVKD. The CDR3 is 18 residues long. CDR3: CATSDPAGTGGGTGELFF. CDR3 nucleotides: TGTGCCACCAGTGATCCCGCCGGGACAGGGGGCGGCACCGGGGAGCTGTTTTTT.

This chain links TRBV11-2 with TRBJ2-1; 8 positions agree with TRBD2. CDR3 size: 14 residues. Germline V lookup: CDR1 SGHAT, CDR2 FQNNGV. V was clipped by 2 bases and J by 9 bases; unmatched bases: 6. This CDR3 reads CASSLRAGVGEQFF. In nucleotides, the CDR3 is TGTGCCAGCAGCTTACGAGCGGGAGTGGGTGAGCAGTTCTTC.